This entry lists 12 T cell receptor beta chains sequenced from one sample in a study of beta chain features in type 1 diabetes. Findings and caveats of the study: Shorter TCRB CDR3s, moderately but significantly so, marked every one of the four CD4+ subsets in Type 1 diabetes patients.

Their target antigens are unknown. cDNA synthesis used the whole RNA isolate, giving expressed TCRB sequences. Clones were sequenced by immunoSEQ multiplex PCR, and TCRdb holds only the in-frame ones, with some missing. The data contain about 250,000 clones, approximately 10% of them singletons. The sample comprised naive CD4+ T cells from blood. These receptors came from a man aged 25-45 years with type 1 diabetes.

This sequence joins TRBV6-1 and TRBJ2-3; a weak D match, TRBD2 (5 bases). CDR3 length: 14 amino acids. The V end lost 6 bases, the J end lost 6 bases, and 16 bases lay between the germline ends. The germline CDR1 and CDR2 sequences are MNHNS and SASEGT. The CDR3 DNA sequence: TGTGCCAGCAGCGCCAGGAGCGGCGGGGATACGCAGTATTTT. Its protein is CASSARSGGDTQYF.

The CDR3 DNA reads TGTGCCAGCAGCTCTACTGCGACTGAAGCTTTCTTT. Protein: CASSSTATEAFF. The chain links TRBV7-9 to TRBJ1-1; D remains ambiguous. Trimming shortened V by 4 bases and J by 5 bases, and 8 bases separated the two germline ends. The CDR3 covers 12 residues. Per germline, CDR1 SEHNR and CDR2 FQNEAQ (reference sequence).

This sequence joins TRBV2 and TRBJ1-1; 11 bases line up with TRBD1. Trimming took 4 bases from V and 10 from J; bases not matched to a gene: 5. The CDR3 runs 13 residues. Germline CDR1 reads SNHLY; CDR2 reads FYNNEI. The CDR3 DNA sequence: TGTGCCAGCAGTGGGGGACAGGGGGTGAGAGCTTTCTTT. Its protein product is CASSGGQGVRAFF.

Concerning this clone itself: This CDR3 is also generated by other DNA sequences in the sample. This sequence joins TRBV19 and TRBJ2-3; D ambiguous. Germline V gives CDR1 LNHDA, CDR2 SQIVND (reference sequence). With 3 bases removed from V and 2 bases from J, the gap between germline ends came to 3 bases. This CDR3 has 12 residues. The DNA for the CDR3 is TGTGCCAGTAGTATCTCCACAGATACGCAGTATTTT. Amino acid sequence: CASSISTDTQYF.

The rearrangement uses TRBV9 and TRBJ2-2; D is perhaps TRBD2 (6 bases). The CDR3 totals 16 residues. Trimming removed 1 base from V and 0 bases from J, with 10 bases in between. Germline values: CDR1 SGDLS, CDR2 YYNGEE. CDR3 nucleotide sequence: TGTGCCAGCAGCGTACGAGGCGGGGCGAACACCGGGGAGCTGTTTTTT. Amino acids: CASSVRGGANTGELFF.

This chain's CDR3 is CASSQVGLAGEGHTGELFF. The CDR3 DNA reads TGTGCCAGCAGCCAAGTAGGACTAGCGGGGGAAGGTCACACCGGGGAGCTGTTTTTT. The chain joins TRBV4-2 to TRBJ2-2; 13 bases align to TRBD2. Germline CDR1 reads LGHNA; CDR2 reads YNFKEQ. This CDR3 region has 19 residues. With V trimmed by 1 base and J by 3 bases, 8 bases remained unmatched.

This clone was detected a few times. The chain recombines TRBV9 with TRBJ2-5; D remains ambiguous. Germline-derived CDR1 and CDR2 are SGDLS and YYNGEE. The V end lost 0 bases, the J end lost 0 bases, and 6 bases lay between the germline ends. This CDR3 contains 14 residues. As DNA, the CDR3 is TGTGCCAGCAGCGTAGCGGGTTACCAAGAGACCCAGTACTTC. This gives the protein CASSVAGYQETQYF.

The chain couples TRBV27 to TRBJ2-2; D call uncertain. The CDR3 is 13 amino acids. V was clipped by 5 bases and J by 6 bases, with 10 bases between them. The germline V gene has CDR1 MNHEY and CDR2 SMNVEV (reference sequence). The CDR3 loop is CASSVVSPGELFF. The CDR3 region has the DNA TGTGCCAGCAGTGTCGTTAGCCCCGGGGAGCTGTTTTTT.

The chain's CDR3 is CASSKGQGAAGANVLTF. CDR3 coding DNA: TGTGCCAGCAGCAAGGGACAGGGAGCAGCTGGGGCCAACGTCCTGACTTTC. The chain uses TRBV7-9 and TRBJ2-6, with TRBD1 matching 9 bases. The CDR3 totals 17 residues. With V trimmed by 5 bases and J by 2 bases, 7 bases remained unmatched. Looked up from germline, CDR1 is SEHNR and CDR2 is FQNEAQ (reference sequence).

This clone has a handful of counts. The rearrangement links TRBV2 to TRBJ2-5, with 7 bases aligning to TRBD2. Unmatched junction bases numbered 9, after V lost 6 bases and J lost 5 bases. The CDR3 has 14 residues. Germline CDR1 is SNHLY and CDR2 is FYNNEI. The CDR3 region is CASRVPREGETQYF. The CDR3 bases are TGTGCCAGCAGGGTTCCTAGGGAGGGGGAGACCCAGTACTTC.

This clone occurred a few times. The chain has TRBV29-1 and TRBJ1-4, with D maybe TRBD1 (5 bases). V gave up 5 bases and J gave up 10 bases, with 14 bases separating them. Germline V gene lookup returns CDR1 SQVTM and CDR2 ANQGSEA. The CDR3 loop spans 12 amino acids. CDR3 region: CSVLKTDGKLFF. The CDR3 coding sequence is TGCAGCGTTCTTAAGACAGACGGAAAACTGTTTTTT.

V gene TRBV2 combines with J gene TRBJ1-1, with D maybe TRBD1 (6 bases). The CDR3 sequence is 14 residues long. Trimming shortened V by 5 bases and J by 1 base, and 11 bases separated the two germline ends. Germline V CDR1 and CDR2: SNHLY, FYNNEI. The CDR3 bases are TGTGCCAGCAGTTTTTGGACAGAGAACACTGAAGCTTTCTTT. Translated, it gives CASSFWTENTEAFF.